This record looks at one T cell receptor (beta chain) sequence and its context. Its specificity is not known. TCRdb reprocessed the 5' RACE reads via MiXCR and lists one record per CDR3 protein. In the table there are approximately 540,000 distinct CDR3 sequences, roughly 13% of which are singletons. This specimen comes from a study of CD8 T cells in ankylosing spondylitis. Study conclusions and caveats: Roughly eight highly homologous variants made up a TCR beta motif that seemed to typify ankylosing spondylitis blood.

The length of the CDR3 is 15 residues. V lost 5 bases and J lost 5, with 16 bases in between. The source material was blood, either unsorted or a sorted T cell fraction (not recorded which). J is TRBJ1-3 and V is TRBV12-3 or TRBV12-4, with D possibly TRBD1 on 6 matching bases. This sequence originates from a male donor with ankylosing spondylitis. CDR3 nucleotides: TGTGCCAGCAGTCCTAGGGCAGGGGACAGAAACACCATATATTTT. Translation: CASSPRAGDRNTIYF.